Each of the 21 T cell receptor beta chains below was sequenced from the same sample in a study of blood T cell repertoires in COVID-19. Some clones are missing from TCRdb's copy, which holds only in-frame ones; the method was immunoSEQ multiplex PCR. The sample lists some 200,000 clones; 84% were seen once. Input material: peripheral blood. The origin of the receptors is a woman between 50 and 59 years old with active or convalescent COVID-19.

The J gene is TRBJ1-5, the V gene TRBV5-3, with 8 bases matching TRBD1. TRBV5-3 is marked as an open reading frame, function uncertain. There are 17 residues in the CDR3. Germline trimming cut 4 bases from V and 0 bases from J; bases unmatched to any gene: 9. The CDR3 reads CARSKDRVGYSNQPQHF. The CDR3, as DNA: TGTGCCAGAAGCAAGGACAGGGTGGGGTATAGCAATCAGCCCCAGCATTTT.

The rearrangement links TRBV4-2 to TRBJ2-7; TRBD2 matches at 10 bases. This CDR3 is built from 17 residues. With V trimmed by 4 bases and J by 6 bases, 15 bases remained unmatched. Looked up from germline, CDR1 is LGHNA and CDR2 is YNFKEQ. The CDR3, as DNA: TGTGCCAGCAGCCCAGAGGGAACTAGCGGGATTTGGGGCGAGCAGTACTTC. This gives the protein CASSPEGTSGIWGEQYF.

This chain connects TRBV12-5 to TRBJ1-6; D is uncertain. Trimming took off 8 bases at V and 8 bases at J, with 16 bases between the two ends. The length of the CDR3 is 14 residues. Germline V gives CDR1 LGHNT, CDR2 FRNRAP. CDR3 protein: CASSQGSSDSPLHF. The CDR3 DNA sequence: TGTGCTAGTTCCCAAGGGAGTTCGGATTCACCCCTCCACTTT.

This clone was detected a few times. CDR3 protein: CSASGTGTGYNEQFF. The CDR3 coding sequence is TGCAGTGCTAGTGGTACCGGGACAGGTTACAATGAGCAGTTCTTC. The V and J genes are TRBV20-1 and TRBJ2-1; 8 bases are shared with TRBD1. The germline gives CDR1 DFQATT, CDR2 SNEGSKA (reference sequence). Trimming took 3 bases from V and 4 from J; bases not matched to a gene: 8. The CDR3 is made up of 15 amino acids.

V usage is TRBV3-1 (or the pseudogene TRBV3-2) and J usage is TRBJ1-5; no reliable D call. CDR1 and CDR2 (germline): LGHDT, YNNKEL (reference sequence). The CDR3 has 15 residues. Trimming shortened V by 0 bases and J by 6 bases, and 12 bases separated the two germline ends. This CDR3 is CASSQDTGRFQPQHF. CDR3 coding DNA: TGTGCCAGCAGCCAAGACACCGGGAGGTTTCAGCCCCAGCATTTT.

The CDR3 spells CATSDLGTGEEELFF. CDR3 coding DNA: TGTGCCACCAGTGACCTCGGGACAGGAGAAGAGGAGCTGTTTTTT. V usage is TRBV24-1 and J usage is TRBJ2-2; 8 positions match TRBD1. CDR1 and CDR2 (germline): KGHDR, SFDVKD. The CDR3 spans 15 residues. Germline trimming cut 4 bases from V and 10 bases from J; bases unmatched to any gene: 10.

In this sample, this clone turned up a few times. The chain carries TRBV30 and TRBJ2-1; D might be TRBD2 (5 bases). Trimming left V 4 bases short and J 4 bases short, with 11 bases between. CDR1 is GTSNPN and CDR2 is SVGIG in the germline V gene (reference sequence). This CDR3 is built from 13 residues. The CDR3 protein is CAWTRVKYNEQFF. CDR3 in DNA: TGTGCCTGGACGAGGGTGAAGTACAATGAGCAGTTCTTC.

This clone was recorded only once. Additional DNA sequences in this sample encode the identical CDR3. V usage is TRBV3-1 (or the pseudogene TRBV3-2) and J usage is TRBJ2-1, with D maybe TRBD2 (7 bases). Germline V gene data show CDR1 as LGHDT and CDR2 as YNNKEL (reference sequence). CDR3 length equals 13 residues. V was clipped by 5 bases and J by 8 bases, with 13 bases between them. The CDR3 reads CASSILGGDEQFF. CDR3 bases: TGTGCCAGCAGCATCTTAGGGGGGGATGAGCAGTTCTTC.

In this sample, this clone turned up once. The V call is TRBV11-2, the J call TRBJ2-2; D is possibly TRBD2 (5 bases). From germline, CDR1 is SGHAT and CDR2 FQNNGV. V lost 3 bases and J lost 2, with 7 bases in between. The CDR3 consists of 14 residues. CDR3 sequence (DNA): TGTGCCAGCAGCTTCGGACTCAACACCGGGGAGCTGTTTTTT. This sequence encodes CASSFGLNTGELFF.

The rearrangement joins TRBV24-1 to TRBJ1-2, with 7 bases fitting TRBD1. V lost 3 bases to trimming and J lost 6 bases; unmatched junction nucleotides: 6. CDR1 and CDR2 from the germline V gene are KGHDR and SFDVKD. This CDR3 has 14 amino acids. DNA of the CDR3: TGTGCCACCAGTGATCGGACAGGCCCGGATGGCTACACCTTC. This sequence encodes CATSDRTGPDGYTF.

The J gene is TRBJ2-7, the V gene TRBV2; possibly TRBD2 for D (6 bases). Trimming removed 7 bases from V and 1 base from J, with 17 bases in between. The CDR3 is 15 residues long. Germline CDR1 SNHLY, CDR2 FYNNEI. The CDR3 is CASTLGGSGSYEQYF. CDR3 in DNA: TGTGCCAGCACCCTGGGGGGTTCGGGATCCTACGAGCAGTACTTC. Full variable domain (remainder filled in from reference TRBV2 and TRBJ2-7): EPEVTQTPSHQVTQMGQEVILRCVPISNHLYFYWYRQILGQKVEFLVSFYNNEISEKSEIFDDQFSVERPDGSNFTLKIRSTKLEDSAMYFCASTLGGSGSYEQYFGPGTRLTVT.

This chain connects TRBV6-2 or TRBV6-3 to TRBJ1-2; D possibly corresponds to TRBD1 (6 bases). Deletions cut 4 bases from V and 8 bases from J, with 17 bases between. Germline values: CDR1 MNHEY, CDR2 SVGEGT. CDR3 length: 14 residues. The CDR3 loop reads CASSSTQGSKGYTF. The CDR3 DNA is TGTGCCAGCAGTTCCACCCAGGGGTCGAAGGGCTACACCTTC.

The chain carries TRBV12-5 and TRBJ1-6; 7 bases match TRBD1. Germline CDR1 and CDR2: LGHNT and FRNRAP. This CDR3 region has 15 residues. V lost 4 bases, J lost 12 bases, and 12 bases stayed unmatched. The CDR3 sequence is CASGSSRTGGIPLHF. Written as DNA, the CDR3 is TGTGCTAGTGGTTCGTCCCGGACAGGTGGTATACCCCTCCACTTT.

This clone was seen a handful of times. The chain couples TRBV7-9 to TRBJ2-5; 8 bases match TRBD1. CDR3 length equals 16 residues. The J segment lost 5 bases and the V segment lost 0 bases, leaving 8 bases of the junction unmatched. CDR1 and CDR2 from the germline V gene are SEHNR and FQNEAQ (reference sequence). CDR3 region: CASSLAGTGMTETQYF. The CDR3 DNA sequence: TGTGCCAGCAGCTTAGCCGGGACAGGCATGACGGAGACCCAGTACTTC.

The chain recombines TRBV9 with TRBJ2-1, with TRBD2 identical over 16 bases. The CDR3 extends over 19 amino acids. J lost 4 bases, V lost 0 bases, and 7 bases had no gene match. CDR1 and CDR2 (germline): SGDLS, YYNGEE. CDR3 sequence (DNA): TGTGCCAGCAGCGTAGTTGGGACTAGCGGGAGGGGACTTTACAATGAGCAGTTCTTC. Its protein product is CASSVVGTSGRGLYNEQFF.

V is TRBV9 and J is TRBJ2-7; TRBD2 agrees at 10 bases. The CDR3 has 18 amino acids. V trimming: 2 bases; J trimming: 0 bases; junction bases outside the gene matches: 11. Germline-derived CDR1 and CDR2 are SGDLS and YYNGEE. The CDR3 region has the DNA TGTGCCAGCAGCGTTTCCGCCGGGACTAGCGCCTACTCCTACGAGCAGTACTTC. This sequence encodes CASSVSAGTSAYSYEQYF.

This clone was seen once. The chain carries TRBV3-1 (or the pseudogene TRBV3-2) and TRBJ2-7, with D possibly matching TRBD1 (5 bases). This CDR3 region has 12 residues. Germline loops: CDR1 LGHDT, CDR2 YNNKEL (reference sequence). Trimming left V 2 bases short and J 7 bases short, with 9 bases between. Here the CDR3 reads CASSQQSGEQYF. In nucleotides, the CDR3 is TGTGCCAGCAGCCAACAATCAGGGGAGCAGTACTTC.

V gene TRBV7-3 combines with J gene TRBJ2-3; 9 bases are shared with TRBD2. Germline lookup yields CDR1 SGHTA and CDR2 FQGTGA. The CDR3 covers 15 residues. The trim removed 3 bases at V and 3 bases at J, leaving 4 bases unmatched. CDR3 amino acids: CASSLASGNTDTQYF. The CDR3 region has the DNA TGTGCCAGCAGCTTGGCTAGCGGGAATACAGATACGCAGTATTTT.

The gene calls are TRBV2 and TRBJ1-4; the D is unclear. Germline loops: CDR1 SNHLY, CDR2 FYNNEI. Trimming removed 6 bases from V and 4 bases from J, with 6 bases in between. The CDR3 spans 12 residues. The CDR3 region has the DNA TGTGCCAGCAGGGTACTTAATGAAAAACTGTTTTTT. It translates to CASRVLNEKLFF.

V and J are TRBV19 and TRBJ1-1; 8 nucleotides match TRBD1. CDR1 is LNHDA, CDR2 SQIVND, per germline (reference sequence). The V and J ends lost 6 bases and 11 bases, in that order; junction bases with no gene match: 17. This CDR3 is 15 amino acids long. CDR3 protein: CASSPRQGRTAKAFF. The CDR3 coding sequence is TGTGCCAGTAGCCCCAGACAGGGGAGGACCGCTAAGGCTTTCTTT.

The gene calls are TRBV24-1 and TRBJ2-1, with 15 positions matching TRBD2. V trimming: 3 bases; J trimming: 9 bases; junction bases outside the gene matches: 17. The CDR3 length is 20 residues. CDR1 is KGHDR and CDR2 is SFDVKD in the germline V gene. CDR3 amino acids: CATSDPGLAGGSVTIGEQFF. CDR3 sequence (DNA): TGTGCCACCAGTGATCCGGGACTAGCGGGAGGTTCCGTAACAATAGGTGAGCAGTTCTTC.